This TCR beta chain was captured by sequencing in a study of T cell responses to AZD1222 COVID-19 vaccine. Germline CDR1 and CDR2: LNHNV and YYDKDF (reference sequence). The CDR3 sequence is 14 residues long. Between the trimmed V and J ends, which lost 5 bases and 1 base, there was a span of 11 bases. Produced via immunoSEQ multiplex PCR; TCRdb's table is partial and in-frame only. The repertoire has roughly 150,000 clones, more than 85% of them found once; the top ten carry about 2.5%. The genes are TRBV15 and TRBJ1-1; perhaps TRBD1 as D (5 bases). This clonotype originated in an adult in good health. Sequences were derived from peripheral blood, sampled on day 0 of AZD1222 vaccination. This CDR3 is CATSPARANTEAFF. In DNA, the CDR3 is TGTGCCACCAGCCCCGCCAGGGCGAACACTGAAGCTTTCTTT. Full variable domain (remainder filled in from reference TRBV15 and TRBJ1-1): DAMVIQNPRYQVTQFGKPVTLSCSQTLNHNVMYWYQQKSSQAPKLLFHYYDKDFNNEADTPDNFQSRRPNTSFCFLDIRSPGLGDTAMYLCATSPARANTEAFFGQGTRLTVV.